The 27 T cell receptor beta chains below all came from one sample that was sequenced in a study of T cells after yellow fever vaccination. One entry per CDR3 protein results from TCRdb running MiXCR on the 5' RACE reads. The sample shows 100,000 to 150,000 distinct CDR3 sequences, almost 9% of them seen only once. The material sequenced was CD8+ T cells sorted from PBMCs, taken on the day of the yellow fever booster vaccination. The receptors here all came from a man aged 18 to 35 who received the YFV17D yellow fever vaccine.

The genes are TRBV27 and TRBJ2-7, with D hard to call. Trimming shortened V by 2 bases and J by 6 bases, and 14 bases separated the two germline ends. The germline gives CDR1 MNHEY, CDR2 SMNVEV (reference sequence). This CDR3 spans 14 amino acids. In DNA, the CDR3 is TGTGCCAGCAGTTTAACCGTGCTGGCTTCCGAGCAGTACGTC. This codes for CASSLTVLASEQYV.

This rearrangement joins TRBV5-1 to TRBJ1-3; D ambiguous. V gave up 4 bases and J gave up 4 bases, with 9 bases separating them. CDR1 is SGHRS and CDR2 is YFSETQ in the germline V gene. This CDR3 contains 13 residues. The CDR3: CASSDSGGNTIYF. The CDR3 DNA sequence: TGCGCCAGCAGCGATTCCGGGGGAAACACCATATATTTT.

This clonotype was seen many times. The chain has TRBV12-3 or TRBV12-4 and TRBJ2-5; TRBD1 agrees at 7 bases. This CDR3 contains 13 residues. J lost 1 base, V lost 4 bases, and 0 bases had no gene match. In nucleotides, the CDR3 is TGTGCCAGCAGTTGGGACAGCCAAGAGACCCAGTACTTC. It specifies CASSWDSQETQYF.

A few counts support this clonotype. V usage is TRBV29-1 and J usage is TRBJ1-1; 8 bases align to TRBD1. This CDR3 is 13 amino acids long. Germline V gives CDR1 SQVTM, CDR2 ANQGSEA. V lost 1 base and J lost 10; bases outside the gene matches: 8. The CDR3 coding sequence is TGCAGCGTTGAAGTCGGTGAACAGGGGGGAGCTTTCTTT. Its translation is CSVEVGEQGGAFF.

In DNA, the CDR3 is TGCGCCAGCAGCCAAGACGAAGCGGGGGAATATGGCTACACCTTC. Its translation is CASSQDEAGEYGYTF. This sequence joins TRBV4-3 and TRBJ1-2; perhaps TRBD1 as D (5 bases). V shed 0 bases and J shed 5 bases, with 13 bases lying between them. CDR1 and CDR2 (germline): LGHNA, YSLEER. This CDR3 is 15 amino acids long.

The gene calls are TRBV12-3 or TRBV12-4 and TRBJ2-2; D possibly corresponds to TRBD2 (5 bases). V lost 6 bases, J lost 7 bases, and 18 bases lay in between. The CDR3 has 15 amino acids. CDR3 in DNA: TGTGCCAGCAGCCCGATAGGAGGTTTCAGCGGGGAGCTGTTTTTT. Residues: CASSPIGGFSGELFF.

The CDR3 sequence is CAAKSSWDFDFNEQFF. The CDR3 coding sequence is TGTGCCGCCAAGTCCTCCTGGGACTTTGACTTCAATGAGCAGTTCTTC. The chain uses TRBV2 and TRBJ2-1; possible D gene TRBD2, 6 bases. The germline V gene has CDR1 SNHLY and CDR2 FYNNEI. The CDR3 is 16 amino acids. The germline V and J ends were trimmed by 11 bases and 6 bases, with 26 bases remaining between them.

This clonotype was found a few times. The rearrangement uses TRBV7-8 and TRBJ2-7; no firm D call. This CDR3 region has 13 residues. Trimming took off 0 bases at V and 2 bases at J, with 5 bases between the two ends. Germline CDR1 SGHVS, CDR2 FQNEAQ. The CDR3 loop is CASSLAVAYEQYV. The CDR3 bases are TGTGCCAGCAGCTTAGCGGTGGCCTACGAGCAGTACGTC.

This clonotype was seen a few times. The rearrangement links TRBV14 to TRBJ2-1; D ambiguous. Trimming took off 5 bases at V and 0 bases at J, with 8 bases between the two ends. The length of the CDR3 is 14 residues. In germline, CDR1 is SGHDN, CDR2 FVKESK. CDR3 nucleotide sequence: TGTGCCAGCAGCGCACAGAGCTCCTACAATGAGCAGTTCTTC. Its protein product is CASSAQSSYNEQFF.

Only a few counts were recorded for this clonotype. The V gene is TRBV6-5, the J gene TRBJ1-5; a possible D gene is TRBD1 (5 bases). The CDR3 sequence is 14 residues long. The V end was cut by 6 bases, the J end by 8 bases, with 17 bases between. Germline CDR1 is MNHEY and CDR2 is SVGAGI. The CDR3: CASRPGTATEPQHF. CDR3 DNA: TGTGCCAGCAGACCCGGGACCGCAACCGAGCCCCAGCATTTT.

This clonotype was seen a handful of times. V gene TRBV4-1 combines with J gene TRBJ2-5; 13 nucleotides line up with TRBD2. CDR1 MGHRA and CDR2 YSYEKL come from the germline V gene. The CDR3 covers 16 residues. The V and J ends lost 1 base and 6 bases, in that order; junction bases with no gene match: 5. CDR3 sequence reads: CASSQVTSGGAKTQYF. The CDR3 bases are TGCGCCAGCAGCCAAGTTACTAGCGGGGGGGCTAAGACCCAGTACTTC.

This clonotype was seen repeatedly, ten times or more. V and J are TRBV5-1 and TRBJ2-7; TRBD1 aligns across 8 bases. The V and J ends lost 4 bases and 6 bases, in that order; junction bases with no gene match: 6. This CDR3 spans 13 amino acids. Germline V gene data show CDR1 as SGHRS and CDR2 as YFSETQ. CDR3: CASSAGQGTEQYV. CDR3 nucleotide sequence: TGCGCCAGCAGCGCTGGACAGGGTACCGAGCAGTACGTC.

The chain combines TRBV28 with TRBJ2-2; either TRBD1 or TRBD2 may supply D (5 bases each). V gave up 3 bases and J gave up 4 bases, with 9 bases separating them. The CDR3 has 14 amino acids. Germline V gene sequence: CDR1 MDHEN, CDR2 SYDVKM. Here the CDR3 reads CASSFGGPTGELFF. The CDR3 bases are TGTGCCAGCAGTTTTGGGGGACCCACCGGGGAGCTGTTTTTT.

This clonotype has a count of ten or more. The chain couples TRBV7-2 to TRBJ2-2, with D uncertain. Germline V CDR1 and CDR2: SGHTA, FQGNSA. V shed 4 bases and J shed 1 base, with 4 bases lying between them. This CDR3 has 13 residues. CDR3 nucleotide sequence: TGTGCCAGCAGCTACTTGAACACCGGGGAGCTGTTTTTT. This codes for CASSYLNTGELFF.

This clonotype has just a few counts. A junction end diverges from the germline sequence, so it may reflect a read error. V usage is TRBV28 and J usage is TRBJ2-3; 7 bases are shared with TRBD1. Germline CDR1 and CDR2: MDHEN and SYDVKM. This CDR3 is built from 12 residues. The CDR3 here is CASSLFTGDQDF. The CDR3 DNA follows: TGTGCCAGCAGTTTATTTACAGGGGATCAAGATTTT.

This clonotype was seen at least ten times. V and J are TRBV7-9 and TRBJ2-5, with TRBD1 identical over 7 bases. V dropped 4 bases and J dropped 3; count of bases not matched to a gene: 5. The length of the CDR3 is 14 residues. CDR1 is SEHNR, CDR2 FQNEAQ, per germline (reference sequence). In nucleotides, the CDR3 is TGTGCCAGCAGCTCCTACACAGGGGAAGAGACCCAGTACTTC. Its translation is CASSSYTGEETQYF.

The CDR3 nucleotides are TGCGCCAGCAGCCACTACAGGGGGAGCTCCTATAATTCACCCCTCCACTTT. Amino acids: CASSHYRGSSYNSPLHF. The J gene is TRBJ1-6, the V gene TRBV4-1; TRBD1 matches 8 bases. This CDR3 has 17 amino acids. Germline CDR1 MGHRA, CDR2 YSYEKL. Unmatched junction bases numbered 4, after V lost 3 bases and J lost 0 bases.

This clonotype was observed a handful of times. V gene TRBV12-3 or TRBV12-4 combines with J gene TRBJ1-1; possible D gene TRBD1, 5 bases. The CDR3 extends over 12 amino acids. V was pared by 6 bases and J by 4 bases, with 9 bases between. DNA for the CDR3: TGTGCCAGCAGGCAGGGTGGCACTGAAGCTTTCTTT. Translation gives CASRQGGTEAFF.

V is TRBV4-1 and J is TRBJ2-1; D not resolved. The CDR3 is made up of 12 amino acids. V shed 5 bases and J shed 7 bases, with 9 bases lying between them. From germline, CDR1 is MGHRA and CDR2 YSYEKL. The CDR3 reads CASSTRRNEQFF. The CDR3, as DNA: TGCGCCAGCAGCACCCGAAGGAATGAGCAGTTCTTC.

This chain connects TRBV27 to TRBJ1-6, with a possible D match to TRBD1 (5 bases). Trimming left V 3 bases short and J 0 bases short, with 12 bases between. Germline V gives CDR1 MNHEY, CDR2 SMNVEV (reference sequence). The CDR3 is made up of 17 amino acids. Written as DNA, the CDR3 is TGTGCCAGCAGTTTGGGGTGGGGCAGCTCCTATAATTCACCCCTCCACTTT. It is translated as CASSLGWGSSYNSPLHF.

A few counts support this clonotype. The chain carries TRBV7-9 and TRBJ2-3; no firm D call. Trimming took 1 base from V and 8 from J, leaving 4 bases between them. The germline V gene has CDR1 SEHNR and CDR2 FQNEAQ (reference sequence). This CDR3 contains 11 residues. The CDR3 DNA reads as TGTGCCAGCAGCTTAGGTGGTACGCAGTATTTT. Its translation: CASSLGGTQYF.

The CDR3 bases are TGTGCCAGCAGTTTAGCGCTGTGGCAGCCCCAGCATTTT. It translates to CASSLALWQPQHF. The V call is TRBV12-3 or TRBV12-4, the J call TRBJ1-5, with no clear D. Trimming cost V 0 bases and J 7 bases, with 7 bases left between them. The length of the CDR3 is 13 residues.

This chain links TRBV19 with TRBJ2-5; 8 bases are a match to TRBD2. The V gene's germline CDR1 is LNHDA and CDR2 SQIVND (reference sequence). The CDR3 contains 13 residues. V lost 9 bases, J lost 5 bases, and 8 bases stayed unmatched. As DNA, the CDR3 is TGTGCCAGCAGGGGACTAGTCTCCGAGACCCAGTACTTC. It specifies CASRGLVSETQYF.

The chain employs TRBV29-1 and TRBJ1-2; 9 positions match TRBD1. From germline, CDR1 is SQVTM and CDR2 ANQGSEA. This CDR3 is built from 15 residues. V was pared by 6 bases and J by 4 bases, with 12 bases of the junction left unmatched. The CDR3 bases are TGCAGCGTAGATAAACAGGGGGCAACTACCTATGGCTACACCTTC. Protein: CSVDKQGATTYGYTF.

In this sample, this clonotype turned up many times. The rearrangement uses TRBV29-1 and TRBJ1-3, with D unclear. Trimming took 1 base from V and 0 from J, leaving 7 bases between them. There are 14 residues in the CDR3. Germline CDR1 reads SQVTM; CDR2 reads ANQGSEA. The CDR3 loop is CSVEGGYSGNTIYF. The CDR3 coding sequence is TGCAGCGTTGAAGGGGGATACTCTGGAAACACCATATATTTT.

CDR3 protein: CSARDQGAVAGGPDTGELFF. The CDR3 DNA sequence: TGCAGTGCTAGAGATCAGGGGGCGGTAGCGGGGGGCCCGGACACCGGGGAGCTGTTTTTT. V is TRBV20-1 and J is TRBJ2-2, with 10 bases aligning to TRBD2. The J segment lost 3 bases and the V segment lost 0 bases, leaving 16 bases of the junction unmatched. This CDR3 contains 20 residues. Germline V lookup: CDR1 DFQATT, CDR2 SNEGSKA (reference sequence).

The chain employs TRBV4-2 and TRBJ2-2; no reliable D call. Trimming took 8 bases from V and 6 from J, leaving 19 bases between them. There are 15 residues in the CDR3. The V gene's germline CDR1 is LGHNA and CDR2 YNFKEQ. Written as DNA, the CDR3 is TGTGCCAGCCAAGACCCGCTTGAGGCTGCCGGGGAGCTGTTTTTT. This translates into CASQDPLEAAGELFF.